This section outlines one TCR beta chain sequence together with its context. The antigen is undetermined. Libraries were prepared by immunoSEQ multiplex PCR; TCRdb keeps only in-frame clonotypes and omits some of them. The sample yields some 2.1 million clones, 85% to 95% seen once. The data belong to a study of shared clonotypes between healthy human individuals. Naive CD8 cells lacked CD45RO, underwent positive selection for CCR7 and left out terminally differentiated effector memory CD45RA+ cells. Germline V lookup: CDR1 SGDLS, CDR2 YYNGEE. The CDR3 extends over 15 amino acids. Losses at the gene ends were 5 bases for V and 7 bases for J; bases not matched to a gene: 11. Study conclusions and caveats: The study sampled only blood, and tissue repertoires likely differ. Lower generation probabilities were found for non-shared clonotypes than for those shared by all four donors. Sharing across a few donors was seen in about 5% of naive CD4 clonotypes.

The clonotype comes from a man younger than 35 in good health. Some clones in this sample may be carry-over from other donors' samples. Sequenced material: naive CD8+ T cells from PBMCs. This chain connects TRBV9 to TRBJ2-1; 8 nucleotides match TRBD2. The CDR3: CASSGKRETRNEQFF. As DNA, the CDR3 is TGTGCCAGCAGTGGCAAGCGGGAGACGAGAAATGAGCAGTTCTTC. Based on the CDR3 plus reference TRBV9 and TRBJ2-1, the full variable domain is DSGVTQTPKHLITATGQRVTLRCSPRSGDLSVYWYQQSLDQGLQFLIQYYNGEERAKGNILERFSAQQFPDLHSELNLSSLELGDSALYFCASSGKRETRNEQFFGPGTRLTVL.